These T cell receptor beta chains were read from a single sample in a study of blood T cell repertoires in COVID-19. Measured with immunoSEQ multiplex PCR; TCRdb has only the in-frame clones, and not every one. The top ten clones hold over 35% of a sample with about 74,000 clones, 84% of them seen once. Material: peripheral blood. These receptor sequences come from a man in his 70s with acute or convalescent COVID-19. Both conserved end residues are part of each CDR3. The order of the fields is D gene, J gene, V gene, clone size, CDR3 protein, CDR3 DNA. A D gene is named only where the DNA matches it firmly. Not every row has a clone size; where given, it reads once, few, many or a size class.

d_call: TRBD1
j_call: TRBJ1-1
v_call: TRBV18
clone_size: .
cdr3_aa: CASSPPIPTGIGTEAFF
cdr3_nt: TGTGCCAGCTCACCACCGATTCCGACAGGGATTGGGACTGAAGCTTTCTTT

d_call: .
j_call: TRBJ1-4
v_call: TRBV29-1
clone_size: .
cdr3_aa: CSVDDTGRNEKLFF
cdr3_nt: TGCAGCGTTGACGATACAGGGAGAAATGAAAAACTGTTTTTT

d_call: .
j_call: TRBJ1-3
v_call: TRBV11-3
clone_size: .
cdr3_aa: CASSRRPTEGTIYF
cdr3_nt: TGTGCCAGCAGCCGGCGGCCAACCGAAGGCACCATATATTTT

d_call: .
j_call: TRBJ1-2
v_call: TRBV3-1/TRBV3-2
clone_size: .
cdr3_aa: CASSQESRGYTF
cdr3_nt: TGTGCCAGCAGCCAAGAGTCCCGTGGCTACACCTTC

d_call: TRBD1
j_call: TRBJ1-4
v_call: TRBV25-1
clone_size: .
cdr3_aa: CASSESGQISEKLFF
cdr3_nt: TGTGCCAGCAGTGAATCGGGACAGATTAGTGAAAAACTGTTTTTT

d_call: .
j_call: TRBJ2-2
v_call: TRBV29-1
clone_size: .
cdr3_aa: CSAPSTGPGTGELFF
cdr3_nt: TGCAGCGCCCCATCCACGGGTCCGGGAACCGGGGAGCTGTTTTTT

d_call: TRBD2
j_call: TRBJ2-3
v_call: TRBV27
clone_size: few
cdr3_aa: CASSLQTSGFLPDTQYF
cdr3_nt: TGTGCCAGCAGTTTACAGACTAGCGGGTTCCTACCAGATACGCAGTATTTT

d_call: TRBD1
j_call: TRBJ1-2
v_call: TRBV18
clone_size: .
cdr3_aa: CASSSRQGENTF
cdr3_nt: TGTGCCAGCTCATCTCGACAGGGGGAGAACACCTTC

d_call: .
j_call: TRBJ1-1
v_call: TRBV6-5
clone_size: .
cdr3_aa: CASSPSQGWNTEAFF
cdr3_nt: TGTGCCAGCAGTCCATCACAGGGCTGGAACACTGAAGCTTTCTTT

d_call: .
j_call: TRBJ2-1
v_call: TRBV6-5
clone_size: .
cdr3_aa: CASARISRGEQFF
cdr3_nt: TGTGCCAGCGCGCGGATCAGCAGGGGTGAGCAGTTCTTC

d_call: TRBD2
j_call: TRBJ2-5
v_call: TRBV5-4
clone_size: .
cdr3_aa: CASSLLAGGQETQYF
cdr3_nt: TGTGCCAGCAGCTTGTTAGCGGGAGGGCAAGAGACCCAGTACTTC

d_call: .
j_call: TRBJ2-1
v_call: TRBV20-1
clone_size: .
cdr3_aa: CSASGWNSGSSYNEQFF
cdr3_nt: TGCAGTGCCAGTGGGTGGAATAGCGGATCGTCCTACAATGAGCAGTTCTTC

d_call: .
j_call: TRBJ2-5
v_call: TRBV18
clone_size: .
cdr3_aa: CASSPNRDGTQYF
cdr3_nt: TGTGCCAGCTCACCAAACAGGGACGGGACCCAGTACTTC

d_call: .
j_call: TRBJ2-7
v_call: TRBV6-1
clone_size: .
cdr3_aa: CASSDPGERYEQYF
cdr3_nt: TGTGCCAGCAGTGATCCAGGGGAACGGTACGAGCAGTACTTC

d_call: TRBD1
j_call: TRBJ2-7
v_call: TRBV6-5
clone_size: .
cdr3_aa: CASSYGDRALYEQYF
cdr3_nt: TGTGCCAGCAGTTACGGGGACAGGGCCTTATACGAGCAGTACTTC

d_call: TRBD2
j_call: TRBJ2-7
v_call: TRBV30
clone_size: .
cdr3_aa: CAWGPGGSSYEQYF
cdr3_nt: TGTGCCTGGGGCCCGGGGGGATCCTCCTACGAGCAGTACTTC

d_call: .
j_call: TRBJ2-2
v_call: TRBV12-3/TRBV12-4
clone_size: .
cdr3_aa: CASSLVNGELFF
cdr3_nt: TGTGCCAGCAGTTTAGTTAACGGGGAGCTGTTTTTT

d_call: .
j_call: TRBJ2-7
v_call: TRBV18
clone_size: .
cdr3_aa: CASTWYRDSSYEQYF
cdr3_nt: TGTGCCAGCACTTGGTACCGGGACTCTTCCTACGAGCAGTACTTC

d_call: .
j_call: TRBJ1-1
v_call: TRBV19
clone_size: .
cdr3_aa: CASSIEGSGSLEAFF
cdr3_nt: TGTGCCAGTAGTATAGAGGGCAGTGGCTCATTAGAAGCTTTCTTT

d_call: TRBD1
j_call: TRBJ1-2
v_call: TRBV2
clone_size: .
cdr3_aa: CASSESGQGRYGYTF
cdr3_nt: TGTGCCAGCAGTGAAAGTGGACAGGGGCGCTATGGCTACACCTTC

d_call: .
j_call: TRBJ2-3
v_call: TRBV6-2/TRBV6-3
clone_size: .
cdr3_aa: CASSYSRGTHTDTQYF
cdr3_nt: TGTGCCAGCAGTTACTCGAGGGGGACCCACACAGATACGCAGTATTTT

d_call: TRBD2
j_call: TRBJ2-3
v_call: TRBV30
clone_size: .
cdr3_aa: CAWSETSGRSDTQYF
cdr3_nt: TGTGCCTGGAGTGAGACTAGCGGGAGGTCAGATACGCAGTATTTT

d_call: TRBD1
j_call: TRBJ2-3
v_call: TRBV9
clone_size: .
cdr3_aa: CASSVATDRPISTDTQYF
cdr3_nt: TGTGCCAGCAGCGTAGCCACGGACAGGCCTATCAGCACAGATACGCAGTATTTT

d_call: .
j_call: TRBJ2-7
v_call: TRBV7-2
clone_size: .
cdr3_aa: CASSLVGHYLYEQYF
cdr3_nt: TGTGCCAGCAGCTTAGTCGGCCACTACCTCTACGAGCAGTACTTC

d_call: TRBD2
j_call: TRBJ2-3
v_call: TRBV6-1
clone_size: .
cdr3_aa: CASSGRPREASGSTDTQYF
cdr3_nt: TGTGCCAGCAGTGGACGCCCGAGAGAGGCTAGCGGGAGCACAGATACGCAGTATTTT

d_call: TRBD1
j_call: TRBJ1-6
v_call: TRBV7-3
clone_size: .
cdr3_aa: CASSSGQWNSPLHF
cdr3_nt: TGTGCCAGCAGCTCGGGACAGTGGAATTCACCCCTCCACTTT

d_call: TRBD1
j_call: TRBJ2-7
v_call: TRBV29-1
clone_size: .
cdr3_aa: CSVTTGQGAFEQYF
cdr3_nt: TGCAGCGTTACTACGGGACAGGGGGCTTTCGAGCAGTACTTC

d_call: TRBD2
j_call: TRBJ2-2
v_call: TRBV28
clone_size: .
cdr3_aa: CASSPAGTSGIRGELFF
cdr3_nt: TGTGCCAGCAGCCCCGCCGGGACTAGCGGCATCCGCGGGGAGCTGTTTTTT

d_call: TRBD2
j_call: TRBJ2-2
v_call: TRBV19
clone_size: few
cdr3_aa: CASRKLASNTGELFF
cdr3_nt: TGTGCCAGTAGAAAACTAGCGTCGAACACCGGGGAGCTGTTTTTT

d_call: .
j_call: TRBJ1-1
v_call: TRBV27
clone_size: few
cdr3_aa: CASSPQVWTEAFF
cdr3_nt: TGTGCCAGCAGTCCCCAGGTATGGACTGAAGCTTTCTTT

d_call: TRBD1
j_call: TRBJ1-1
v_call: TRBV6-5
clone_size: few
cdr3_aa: CASSPPGQLNTEAFF
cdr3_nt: TGTGCCAGCAGCCCACCGGGACAGTTGAACACTGAAGCTTTCTTT

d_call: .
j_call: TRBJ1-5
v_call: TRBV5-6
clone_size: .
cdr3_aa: CASSLGRGNQPQHF
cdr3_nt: TGTGCCAGCAGCCTGGGCCGGGGAAATCAGCCCCAGCATTTT

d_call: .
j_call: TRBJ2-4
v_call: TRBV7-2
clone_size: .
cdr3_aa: CASSSSQGRNIQYF
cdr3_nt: TGTGCCAGCAGCTCCAGTCAGGGGAGAAACATTCAGTACTTC

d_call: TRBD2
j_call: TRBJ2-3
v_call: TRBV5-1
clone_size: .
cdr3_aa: CASSHGTSGGDTQYF
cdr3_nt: TGCGCCAGCAGCCATGGGACTAGTGGGGGGGATACGCAGTATTTT

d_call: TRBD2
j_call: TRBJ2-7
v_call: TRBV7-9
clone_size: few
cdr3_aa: CASSPGGAGSYEQYF
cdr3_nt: TGTGCCAGCAGCCCCGGGGGAGCGGGGAGCTACGAGCAGTACTTC

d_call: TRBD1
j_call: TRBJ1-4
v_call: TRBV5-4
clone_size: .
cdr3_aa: CASSPRTGRNEKLFF
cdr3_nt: TGTGCCAGCAGCCCACGGACAGGAAGGAATGAAAAACTGTTTTTT

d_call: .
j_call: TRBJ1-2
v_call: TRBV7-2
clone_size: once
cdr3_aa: CASSTPGPGDYGYTF
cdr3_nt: TGTGCCAGCAGCACCCCAGGCCCAGGGGACTATGGCTACACCTTC

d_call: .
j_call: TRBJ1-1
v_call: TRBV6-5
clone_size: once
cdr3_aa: CASSYGEGTEAFF
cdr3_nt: TGTGCCAGCAGTTACGGTGAGGGCACTGAAGCTTTCTTT

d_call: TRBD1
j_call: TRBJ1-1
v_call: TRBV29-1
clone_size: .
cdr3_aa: CSVVNPGQGITEAFF
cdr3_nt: TGCAGCGTCGTTAATCCGGGACAGGGGATCACTGAAGCTTTCTTT

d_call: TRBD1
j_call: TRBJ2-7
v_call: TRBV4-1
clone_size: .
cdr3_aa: CASTPEEGQVGEQYF
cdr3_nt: TGCGCCAGCACCCCAGAAGAGGGACAGGTAGGAGAGCAGTACTTC

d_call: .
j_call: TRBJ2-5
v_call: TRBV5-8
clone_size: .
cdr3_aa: CASSRQVQETQYF
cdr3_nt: TGTGCCAGCAGCCGACAGGTTCAAGAGACCCAGTACTTC

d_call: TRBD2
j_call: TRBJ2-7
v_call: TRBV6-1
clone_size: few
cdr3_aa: CASSEGLAYEQYF
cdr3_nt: TGTGCCAGCAGTGAGGGACTAGCGTACGAGCAGTACTTC

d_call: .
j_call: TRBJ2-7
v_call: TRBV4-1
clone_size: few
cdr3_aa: CASSPDTSYEQYF
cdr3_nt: TGCGCCAGCAGCCCGGACACCTCCTACGAGCAGTACTTC

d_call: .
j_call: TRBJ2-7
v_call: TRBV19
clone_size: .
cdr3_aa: CASSTLKSYEQYF
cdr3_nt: TGTGCCAGTAGTACCCTAAAAAGCTACGAGCAGTACTTC

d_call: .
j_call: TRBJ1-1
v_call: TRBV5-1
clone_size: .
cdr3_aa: CASSLGQGLQMNTEAFF
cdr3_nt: TGCGCCAGCAGCTTGGGCCAGGGGCTCCAAATGAACACTGAAGCTTTCTTT

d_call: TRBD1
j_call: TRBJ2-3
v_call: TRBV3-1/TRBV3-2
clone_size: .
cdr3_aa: CASSLAGTGTSDTQYF
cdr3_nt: TGTGCCAGCAGCCTTGCCGGGACAGGAACATCAGATACGCAGTATTTT

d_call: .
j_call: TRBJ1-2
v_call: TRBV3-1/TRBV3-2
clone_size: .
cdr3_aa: CASSQGLLNGYTF
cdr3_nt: TGTGCCAGCAGCCAAGGGCTGTTGAATGGCTACACCTTC

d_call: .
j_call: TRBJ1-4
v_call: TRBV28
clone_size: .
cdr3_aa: CASSPDSNEKLFF
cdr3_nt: TGTGCCAGCAGCCCCGACAGTAATGAAAAACTGTTTTTT

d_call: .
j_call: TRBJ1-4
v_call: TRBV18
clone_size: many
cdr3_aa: CASSPTRAGNEKLFF
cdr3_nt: TGTGCCAGCTCTCCAACCAGAGCAGGGAATGAAAAACTGTTTTTT

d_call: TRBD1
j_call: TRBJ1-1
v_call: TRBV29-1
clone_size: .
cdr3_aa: CSDTGQGAGVYEAFF
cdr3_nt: TGCAGCGACACGGGACAGGGGGCCGGGGTCTATGAAGCTTTCTTT